This TCR beta chain was captured by sequencing in a study of blood T cell repertoires in COVID-19. V was pared by 0 bases and J by 6 bases, with 4 bases of the junction left unmatched. This CDR3 has 15 amino acids. CDR1 is MNHEY, CDR2 SMNVEV, per germline (reference sequence). Participants reported their clinical history, and cohort assignment relied on those reports. Produced via immunoSEQ multiplex PCR; TCRdb's table is partial and in-frame only. The table lists roughly 430,000 clones, over 75% of them singletons. Material: PBMCs or T cells enriched from blood (not recorded which). This TCR was sampled from a woman aged 18-29 years who had been exposed to COVID-19. V usage is TRBV27 and J usage is TRBJ2-7; 11 bases agree with TRBD2. The CDR3: CASSLSGTSGIEQYF. CDR3 bases: TGTGCCAGCAGTTTATCCGGGACTAGCGGAATCGAGCAGTACTTC.